This T cell receptor (beta chain) is from a study of shared T cell receptors in the human thymus. The protocol was immunoSEQ multiplex PCR, while the TCRdb copy is restricted to in-frame clones and leaves out a portion. The table includes approximately 660,000 clones, roughly 90% detected once. V trimming: 5 bases; J trimming: 4 bases; junction bases outside the gene matches: 8. CDR1 is ENHRY, CDR2 SYGVKD, per germline. The CDR3 contains 16 residues. The sample was also linked to a second study, of human thymus T cells. That work states: Healthy Finnish infants undergoing corrective surgery for congenital heart defects provided the donor material. Thymic material originated from resections removed in the course of corrective heart surgery. Related research described strongly overlapping thymic repertoires in unrelated people.

The sequence was collected from a boy less than two years old with a congenital heart defect. Sample: thymocytes. V gene TRBV10-3 combines with J gene TRBJ2-1; 10 positions agree with TRBD2. CDR3 sequence (DNA): TGTGCCATCAGTTTAAATAGCGGGAGGACTTACAATGAGCAGTTCTTC. As protein: CAISLNSGRTYNEQFF.